Listed here are 31 T cell receptor beta chains from one sample, sequenced in a study of response to subunit inactivated influenza vaccine (dated by TCRdb to the late 2010s). Libraries were made using RT-PCR. Data came from an Illumina HiSeq 2500. The public reads were run again by TCRdb, first through fastp at Q25 and then through MiXCR, and only productive beta chains were kept. Rows with a matching CDR3 protein are joined into one entry that keeps the most common DNA and genes. Within this sample are 450,000 to 600,000 distinct CDR3 sequences, with 15% to 20% of them counted one time only. Less than 4% of the sample rests with the top ten. The sample consisted of CD4+ T cells sorted from PBMCs, taken around 25 months after vaccination. These receptors all stem from a man aged 45-69 years who received an inactivated influenza vaccine. Donor details come from another sample of the same person, matched by shared clones.

The chain uses TRBV11-2 and TRBJ2-6; no reliable D call. The CDR3 covers 14 residues. Trimming pared 10 bases from V and 2 bases from J, leaving 12 bases between. CDR1 is SGHAT and CDR2 is FQNNGV in the germline V gene. CDR3 sequence (DNA): TGTGCCATTACCCCCGTACCTGGGGCCAACGTCCTGACTTTC. Protein product: CAITPVPGANVLTF.

The rearrangement links TRBV5-1 to TRBJ2-5; 7 bases fit TRBD1. The CDR3 sequence is 15 residues long. The junction had 11 bases not matched to a gene; V was cut back by 5 bases and J by 4 bases. Germline V lookup: CDR1 SGHRS, CDR2 YFSETQ. In DNA, the CDR3 is TGCGCCAGCAGAAGAACAGGGGAGTCGATAGAGACCCAGTACTTC. Encoded protein: CASRRTGESIETQYF.

The CDR3 nucleotides read TGCGCCAGCAGCCCTAGGTCTAGCACAGATACGCAGTATTTT. The encoded protein is CASSPRSSTDTQYF. The J gene is TRBJ2-3, the V gene TRBV5-1; no definite D call. The CDR3 sequence is 14 residues long. The germline V gene has CDR1 SGHRS and CDR2 YFSETQ. V was clipped by 4 bases and J by 0 bases, with 9 bases between them.

This clonotype was observed a few times. CDR3 loop: CASSQAGDTEAFF. For the CDR3, the DNA is TGTGCCAGTAGTCAAGCAGGGGACACTGAAGCTTTCTTT. The chain uses TRBV19 and TRBJ1-1, with D maybe TRBD1 (6 bases). Trimming took off 5 bases at V and 3 bases at J, with 10 bases between the two ends. The CDR3 extends over 13 amino acids. Looked up from germline, CDR1 is LNHDA and CDR2 is SQIVND (reference sequence).

This clonotype was observed a few times. This chain connects TRBV9 to TRBJ2-7; 9 nucleotides match TRBD1. V lost 10 bases, J lost 6 bases, and 26 bases stayed unmatched. Germline V gene sequence: CDR1 SGDLS, CDR2 YYNGEE. The CDR3 is 18 residues long. The CDR3 DNA is TGTGCCGGCGGTTTCCGGGACAGGGCAATTTCCGTAGGTCTCGAGCAGTACTTC. Translating gives CAGGFRDRAISVGLEQYF. Looking up the rest from reference TRBV9 and TRBJ2-7 gives the full variable domain: DSGVTQTPKHLITATGQRVTLRCSPRSGDLSVYWYQQSLDQGLQFLIQYYNGEERAKGNILERFSAQQFPDLHSELNLSSLELGDSALYFCAGGFRDRAISVGLEQYFGPGTRLTVT.

The chain combines TRBV9 with TRBJ1-1; TRBD1 aligns across 7 bases. This CDR3 region has 12 residues. Looked up from germline, CDR1 is SGDLS and CDR2 is YYNGEE. V shed 4 bases, J shed 9 bases, and the junction held 6 bases outside the gene matches. DNA for the CDR3: TGTGCCAGCAGCCAACAGGGGAGGCAAGCTTTCTTT. It specifies CASSQQGRQAFF.

The sample holds a few counts of this clonotype. The V and J genes are TRBV20-1 and TRBJ2-7; 7 bases are shared with TRBD1. The ends lost 3 bases at V and 5 bases at J; junction bases unmatched: 4. From germline, CDR1 is DFQATT and CDR2 SNEGSKA (reference sequence). The CDR3 totals 12 residues. The CDR3 region is CSASRGYDEQYF. In nucleotides, the CDR3 is TGCAGTGCTAGCAGGGGGTACGACGAGCAGTACTTC.

V gene TRBV5-1 combines with J gene TRBJ2-1; 8 positions match TRBD1. V shed 5 bases, J shed 7 bases, and the junction held 8 bases outside the gene matches. This CDR3 contains 14 residues. Germline CDR1 SGHRS, CDR2 YFSETQ. The CDR3 spells CASRRQGLMNEQFF. The CDR3, as DNA: TGCGCCAGCAGGCGACAGGGGTTAATGAATGAGCAGTTCTTC.

The CDR3 sequence: CASTQLSSYNEQFF. The CDR3 DNA follows: TGTGCCAGCACCCAGCTGAGCTCCTACAATGAGCAGTTCTTC. This chain joins TRBV12-3 or TRBV12-4 and TRBJ2-1; D gene uncertain. The CDR3 sequence is 14 residues long. The V end lost 7 bases, the J end lost 0 bases, and 10 bases lay between the germline ends.

A few counts support this clonotype. The rearrangement uses TRBV6-4 and TRBJ2-3; TRBD2 might be the D (5 bases). The V gene's germline CDR1 is MRHNA and CDR2 SNTAGT. The CDR3 is made up of 14 amino acids. V lost 0 bases, J lost 9 bases, and 13 bases lay in between. The DNA of the CDR3 is TGTGCCAGCAGTGACTCAGTGGGGAGCGACACGCAGTATTTT. Translating gives CASSDSVGSDTQYF.

A few counts support this clonotype. The chain links TRBV4-2 to TRBJ2-3, with a tentative D call TRBD2 (6 bases). V was shortened by 1 base and J by 5 bases, with 13 bases between the two germline ends. The CDR3 runs 15 residues. Germline assignment: CDR1 LGHNA and CDR2 YNFKEQ. CDR3 sequence (DNA): TGTGCCAGCAGCCAAGGGAGGGCTGGTAAAGATACGCAGTATTTT. This codes for CASSQGRAGKDTQYF.

V usage is TRBV29-1 and J usage is TRBJ2-3; 7 bases line up with TRBD1. This CDR3 is 12 amino acids long. With 7 bases clipped from V and 4 bases from J, the junction kept 5 bases outside the gene matches. Germline V gene data show CDR1 as SQVTM and CDR2 as ANQGSEA. CDR3 sequence reads: CSAYGQADTQYF. The CDR3 DNA sequence: TGCAGCGCCTACGGACAGGCAGATACGCAGTATTTT.

This clonotype was seen a handful of times. The chain couples TRBV28 to TRBJ2-7; D unclear. V was trimmed by 6 bases and J by 0 bases, leaving 15 bases between them. This CDR3 is built from 15 residues. CDR1 is MDHEN, CDR2 SYDVKM, per germline. The CDR3 reads CASSTHQQVSYEQYF. The DNA for the CDR3 is TGTGCCAGCAGCACTCATCAACAAGTCTCCTACGAGCAGTACTTC. The complete variable domain, with remaining parts taken from reference TRBV28 and TRBJ2-7, reads DVKVTQSSRYLVKRTGEKVFLECVQDMDHENMFWYRQDPGLGLRLIYFSYDVKMKEKGDIPEGYSVSREKKERFSLILESASTNQTSMYLCASSTHQQVSYEQYFGPGTRLTVT.

This clonotype was counted many times. This sequence joins TRBV2 and TRBJ2-7; tentative D call: TRBD1 (5 bases). CDR1 and CDR2 (germline): SNHLY, FYNNEI. Trimming left V 2 bases short and J 0 bases short, with 11 bases between. This CDR3 contains 15 residues. The CDR3 reads CASSEQGWGSYEQYF. For the CDR3, the DNA is TGTGCCAGCAGTGAACAGGGATGGGGCTCCTACGAGCAGTACTTC.

This clonotype was detected many times. The rearrangement joins TRBV5-1 to TRBJ2-7; perhaps TRBD2 as D (5 bases). Trimming stripped 0 bases from V and 5 bases from J, with 9 bases between. The CDR3 has 13 residues. Germline lookup yields CDR1 SGHRS and CDR2 YFSETQ. Written as DNA, the CDR3 is TGCGCCAGCAGCTTGGCCGGGATCAACGAGCAGTACTTC. Its protein is CASSLAGINEQYF.

This clonotype was counted ten times or more. The V and J genes are TRBV20-1 and TRBJ2-2; D could derive from TRBD1 or TRBD2 (5 bases each). CDR1 is DFQATT, CDR2 SNEGSKA, per germline (reference sequence). The CDR3 length is 13 residues. Trimming removed 6 bases at V and 6 bases at J, with 14 bases between. In DNA form, the CDR3 reads TGCAGTGCCTTCGGGGACGGGCCCGGGGAGCTGTTTTTT. This translates into CSAFGDGPGELFF.

The V and J genes are TRBV7-2 and TRBJ2-7, with D unresolved. V was clipped by 2 bases and J by 6 bases, with 8 bases between them. Germline assignment: CDR1 SGHTA and CDR2 FQGNSA. This CDR3 region has 12 residues. Written as DNA, the CDR3 is TGTGCCAGCAGCTTAATGTCGGCCGAGCAGTACTTC. As protein: CASSLMSAEQYF.

This clonotype was seen a handful of times. V and J are TRBV6-2 or TRBV6-3 and TRBJ2-5; either TRBD1 or TRBD2 may supply D (5 bases each). Trimming cost V 10 bases and J 4 bases, with 13 bases left between them. CDR1 is MNHEY, CDR2 SVGEGT, per germline. The CDR3 loop spans 12 amino acids. CDR3 sequence (DNA): TGTGCCACCCCCCAGGGACGAGAGACCCAGTACTTC. Translated: CATPQGRETQYF.

This clonotype was picked up many times. The chain joins TRBV3-1 to TRBJ1-5; D perhaps matches TRBD1 (5 bases). The V gene's germline CDR1 is LGHDT and CDR2 YNNKEL (reference sequence). The length of the CDR3 is 13 residues. Trimming removed 4 bases from V and 4 bases from J, with 8 bases in between. CDR3 protein: CASSLGENQPQHF. As DNA, the CDR3 is TGTGCCAGCAGCCTAGGGGAAAATCAGCCCCAGCATTTT.

The chain carries TRBV12-3 or TRBV12-4 and TRBJ2-1, with D possibly TRBD1 on 6 matching bases. The CDR3 has 13 residues. V shed 6 bases and J shed 5 bases, with 11 bases lying between them. The CDR3 here is CASRRDTNNEQFF. CDR3 coding DNA: TGTGCCAGCAGACGGGACACTAACAATGAGCAGTTCTTC.

The chain uses TRBV5-1 and TRBJ1-6; D is undetermined. V lost 3 bases, J lost 8 bases, and 15 bases lay in between. Germline V lookup: CDR1 SGHRS, CDR2 YFSETQ. The CDR3 is 15 amino acids. CDR3 amino acids: CASSSMTGRDSPLHF. DNA for the CDR3: TGCGCCAGCAGCTCCATGACGGGAAGGGATTCACCCCTCCACTTT. Together with reference TRBV5-1 and TRBJ1-6, the CDR3 gives the full variable domain: KAGVTQTPRYLIKTRGQQVTLSCSPISGHRSVSWYQQTPGQGLQFLFEYFSETQRNKGNFPGRFSGRQFSNSRSEMNVSTLELGDSALYLCASSSMTGRDSPLHFGNGTRLTVT.

J is TRBJ2-2 and V is TRBV20-1; D not certain. Deletions cut 5 bases from V and 7 bases from J, with 14 bases between. The CDR3 is 13 residues long. CDR1 and CDR2 (germline): DFQATT, SNEGSKA (reference sequence). This CDR3 is CSALDPSVGELFF. Written as DNA, the CDR3 is TGCAGTGCTCTTGACCCTTCTGTCGGGGAGCTGTTTTTT.

The chain links TRBV27 to TRBJ2-2; TRBD2 matches at 8 bases. The CDR3 contains 15 residues. CDR1 and CDR2 from the germline V gene are MNHEY and SMNVEV (reference sequence). Trimming took 9 bases from V and 3 from J; bases not matched to a gene: 9. CDR3 bases: TGTGCCAGTAGGTACGGGGGGGCCGACACCGGGGAGCTGTTTTTT. It encodes CASRYGGADTGELFF.

As concerns this clonotype: At one of its ends the junction is not consistent with the germline gene, which may arise from a read error. This chain joins TRBV4-2 and TRBJ2-1; 8 nucleotides line up with TRBD1. CDR3 size: 17 residues. Germline-derived CDR1 and CDR2 are LGHNA and YNFKEQ. CDR3 DNA: TGTGCCAGCAGCCAAGATCCTGGACAGGGATTTTACAATAAGCAGTTCTTC. It yields the protein CASSQDPGQGFYNKQFF.

This clonotype turned up a few times. This chain connects TRBV20-1 to TRBJ1-2; D is unclear. Germline loops: CDR1 DFQATT, CDR2 SNEGSKA (reference sequence). CDR3 size: 13 residues. V was trimmed by 0 bases and J by 7 bases, leaving 12 bases between them. CDR3 protein: CSARDLNGLGYTF. CDR3 bases: TGCAGTGCTAGAGATCTTAATGGGCTTGGCTACACCTTC.

Notes on this clonotype: Relative to the germline gene, one junction end is altered; a read error may explain this. The chain uses TRBV12-3 or TRBV12-4 and TRBJ2-6; no clear D gene. The CDR3 extends over 18 amino acids. CDR3 protein: CASCFDGATFSGANVLTF. Here the CDR3 DNA reads TGTGCCAGCTGTTTTGACGGAGCCACCTTCTCTGGGGCCAACGTCCTGACTTTC.

The CDR3 region is CASAIIGGYRALNTGELFF. The CDR3 DNA is TGTGCCAGCGCTATTATTGGGGGATACAGGGCTCTGAACACCGGGGAGCTGTTTTTT. The chain is built from TRBV6-1 and TRBJ2-2; D might be TRBD1 (6 bases). There are 19 residues in the CDR3. Germline V CDR1 and CDR2: MNHNS, SASEGT. Between the trimmed V and J ends, which lost 8 bases and 1 base, there was a span of 26 bases.

The chain carries TRBV15 and TRBJ2-3; possible D gene TRBD1, 6 bases. This CDR3 comprises 15 residues. Germline CDR1 reads LNHNV; CDR2 reads YYDKDF (reference sequence). The germline V and J ends were trimmed by 1 base and 2 bases, with 10 bases remaining between them. The CDR3 DNA is TGTGCCACCAGCAGAGTCGGACAGTCCACAGATACGCAGTATTTT. Translation: CATSRVGQSTDTQYF.

The chain is built from TRBV7-9 and TRBJ1-1, with TRBD1 as a possible D gene (6 bases). Deletions cut 6 bases from V and 1 base from J, with 12 bases between. The CDR3 has 14 residues. Germline assignment: CDR1 SEHNR and CDR2 FQNEAQ (reference sequence). DNA for the CDR3: TGTGCCAGCAGTAAGACGACAGGGAACACTGAAGCTTTCTTT. Its translation is CASSKTTGNTEAFF.

The chain is built from TRBV5-5 and TRBJ1-2; 8 nucleotides match TRBD1. Germline loops: CDR1 SGHKS, CDR2 YYEKEE (reference sequence). The CDR3 has 14 residues. V gave up 4 bases and J gave up 4 bases; unmatched junction bases: 6. The CDR3 nucleotides are TGTGCCAGCAGCGCCTCGACAGGGGCCTATGGCTACACCTTC. Protein sequence: CASSASTGAYGYTF.

This clonotype was seen ten or more times. CDR3 in amino acids: CASSLVSSVGYNEQFF. In DNA, the CDR3 is TGTGCCAGCAGCTTAGTATCTAGCGTGGGCTACAATGAGCAGTTCTTC. This chain links TRBV7-2 with TRBJ2-1; perhaps TRBD2 as D (6 bases). V was pared by 1 base and J by 3 bases, with 13 bases between. CDR3 size: 16 residues. The V gene's germline CDR1 is SGHTA and CDR2 FQGNSA.